A selection of T cell receptor beta chains follows, all from one sample in a study of lymphopenia after photon versus proton radiotherapy. Assay used: immunoSEQ multiplex PCR; TCRdb lists only in-frame clones, some missing. The data hold about 65,000 clones, with 87% observed a single time. The sample consisted of peripheral blood, taken from a patient treated with proton-based radiotherapy. Receptors originate from a man aged 80 or over with esophageal cancer. Both conserved end residues are part of each CDR3. A D gene is named only where the DNA matches it firmly. Size tells how often a clone was seen (once, few, many) or the class of an expanded clone, and some rows leave it out.

v_call	j_call	clone_size	d_call	cdr3_nt	cdr3_aa
TRBV5-6	TRBJ2-3	NA	NA	TGTGCCAGCAGCCGGGACACCCACACAGATACGCAGTATTTT	CASSRDTHTDTQYF
TRBV5-1	TRBJ2-3	NA	NA	TGCGCCAGCAGCGTGGCCCCGGCCTCCGATACGCAGTATTTT	CASSVAPASDTQYF
TRBV6-7	TRBJ2-6	NA	TRBD1	TGTGCCAGCAGTACTGGGACAGGGAGCTCTGGGGCCAACGTCCTGACTTTC	CASSTGTGSSGANVLTF
TRBV5-6	TRBJ2-1	NA	TRBD1	TGTGCCAGCAGCTTGGACAGGGGTCACCTCTCCTACAATGAGCAGTTCTTC	CASSLDRGHLSYNEQFF
TRBV7-2	TRBJ1-4	NA	TRBD1	TGTGCCAGCAGCTATGACGGCTCAGGGGGGTATGAAAAACTGTTTTTT	CASSYDGSGGYEKLFF
TRBV6-5	TRBJ2-7	NA	NA	TGTGCCAGCAGTTACACCATGGGAGTGCACGAGCAGTACTTC	CASSYTMGVHEQYF
TRBV29-1	TRBJ2-2	NA	NA	TGCAGCGTGGGGGAGTGGGGTAGGGAATCCGGGGAGCTGTTTTTT	CSVGEWGRESGELFF
TRBV2	TRBJ1-6	NA	TRBD1	TGTGCCAGCAGTGGGGGACAGGTTCAAAATTCACCCCTCCACTTT	CASSGGQVQNSPLHF
TRBV11-1	TRBJ1-1	NA	NA	TGTGCCAGCAGCCGGGCAAGGGAGAACACTGAAGCTTTCTTT	CASSRARENTEAFF
TRBV10-3	TRBJ2-2	NA	NA	TGTGCCATCAGTGAGTTTAGCCCGAACACCGGGGAGCTGTTTTTT	CAISEFSPNTGELFF
TRBV2	TRBJ2-7	once	TRBD1	TGTGCCAGCAGGGACGGACAGGGGGCTAGCTCCTACGAGCAGTACTTC	CASRDGQGASSYEQYF
TRBV7-9	TRBJ1-3	NA	NA	TGTGCCAGCACCCCAAACTGGGGTTCTGGAAACACCATATATTTT	CASTPNWGSGNTIYF
TRBV29-1	TRBJ2-3	NA	NA	TGCAGCGTTGAAATGGATATGGGCACAGATACGCAGTATTTT	CSVEMDMGTDTQYF
TRBV4-1	TRBJ2-1	once	TRBD2	TGCGCCAGCAGCCTATCTACCGGAGCGGGAGGCAGCAATGAGCAGTTCTTC	CASSLSTGAGGSNEQFF
TRBV30	TRBJ1-3	NA	NA	TGTGCCTGGCTTAAGGCACGCTCTGGAAACACCATATATTTT	CAWLKARSGNTIYF
TRBV6-5	TRBJ2-7	NA	NA	TGTGCCAGCGGATCAGGGTTCTCCTACGAGCAGTACTTC	CASGSGFSYEQYF
TRBV7-2	TRBJ2-7	once	NA	TGTGCCAGCCGACTTGATACGAGGTTTAATCCCCACGAGCAGTACTTC	CASRLDTRFNPHEQYF
TRBV9	TRBJ2-7	NA	TRBD2	TGTGCCAGCAGCCCCGGGACTAGCTCCTACGAGCAGTACTTC	CASSPGTSSYEQYF
TRBV14	TRBJ2-3	NA	NA	TGTGCCAGCAGCCAACGACGACTATCCGCTAGCACAGATACGCAGTATTTT	CASSQRRLSASTDTQYF
TRBV6-5	TRBJ1-1	NA	NA	TGTGCCAGCAAGCCCCCGAATCTGGGGTTTACTGAAGCTTTCTTT	CASKPPNLGFTEAFF
TRBV7-9	TRBJ2-5	NA	NA	TGTGCCAGCAGCTTCCAGGAGCAAGAGACCCAGTACTTC	CASSFQEQETQYF
TRBV19	TRBJ2-7	once	TRBD2	TGTGCCAGTAGTAATAGCGGGGGGGCCTACGAGCAGTACTTC	CASSNSGGAYEQYF
TRBV7-2	TRBJ2-1	NA	TRBD2	TGTGCCAGTTCCGGGACTAGCGGACCTAATGAGCAGTTCTTC	CASSGTSGPNEQFF
TRBV7-7	TRBJ2-2	NA	TRBD1	TGTGCCAGCAGCAAGTCCCCGGGACAGCAGATTACCGGGGAGCTGTTTTTT	CASSKSPGQQITGELFF
TRBV7-2	TRBJ1-1	NA	NA	TGTGCCATCGCACAGGGTTTTACTGGCACTGAAGCTTTCTTT	CAIAQGFTGTEAFF
TRBV29-1	TRBJ1-2	NA	TRBD1	TGCAGCGTTGAAGATCTAACAGGGGGCGTCTATGGCTACACCTTC	CSVEDLTGGVYGYTF
TRBV7-2	TRBJ1-6	few	NA	TGTGCCAGCACCGGGGGACAACCCCTCCACTTT	CASTGGQPLHF
TRBV4-2	TRBJ1-3	NA	TRBD1	TGTGCCAGCAGCCAAGGGGGACAGTCTGGAAACACCATATATTTT	CASSQGGQSGNTIYF
TRBV5-1	TRBJ2-6	NA	NA	TGCGCCAGCAGCTTACACGACTACCCTGGGGCCAACGTCCTGACTTTC	CASSLHDYPGANVLTF
TRBV7-2	TRBJ1-3	NA	NA	TGTGCCAGCAGCCCCCCAACCTTCGCAGGAAACACCATATATTTT	CASSPPTFAGNTIYF
TRBV30	TRBJ2-7	NA	TRBD2	TGTGCCTGGAGTGAGGGACTAGCGGGATCCATCGGCCACGAGCAGTACTTC	CAWSEGLAGSIGHEQYF
TRBV7-2	TRBJ1-3	once	NA	TGTGCCAGCAGCTCCTGGGCCAACTCTGGAAACACCATATATTTT	CASSSWANSGNTIYF
TRBV7-2	TRBJ2-1	NA	NA	TGTGCCAGCAGCTTACCCGGGAGTATCAAGCAGTTCTTC	CASSLPGSIKQFF
TRBV19	TRBJ2-7	NA	TRBD1	TGTGCCAGTAGTCTGGACAGGGGGCAGTTCGAGCAGTACTTC	CASSLDRGQFEQYF
TRBV7-8	TRBJ2-7	NA	TRBD1	TGTGCCAGCAGCTTACTCTTTTACTGGGGCGGGACAGGGGGTGGCGAGCAGTACTTC	CASSLLFYWGGTGGGEQYF
TRBV7-2	TRBJ2-7	NA	TRBD1	TGTGCCAGCAGCGCCCGACAGGGGGCGGGGTACGAGCAGTACTTC	CASSARQGAGYEQYF
TRBV4-3	TRBJ2-6	NA	TRBD1	TGCGCCAGCAGCCAGGAAAGACAGGGGTCGTCCTCTGGGGCCAACGTCCTGACTTTC	CASSQERQGSSSGANVLTF
TRBV2	TRBJ1-6	few	NA	TGTGCCAGCAGGACCTCCGGTTGGTCACCCCTCCACTTT	CASRTSGWSPLHF
TRBV6-5	TRBJ2-5	once	NA	TGTGCCAGCAGTTACTCGTTTAAGAGGGAGACCCAGTACTTC	CASSYSFKRETQYF
TRBV29-1	TRBJ2-7	NA	TRBD2	TGCAGCGTTGGGGGAATAGCGGGAATCCCCTACGAGCAGTACTTC	CSVGGIAGIPYEQYF
TRBV5-5	TRBJ1-1	NA	TRBD1	TGTGCCAGCAGCCCGGACAGGTCGAACACTGAAGCTTTCTTT	CASSPDRSNTEAFF
TRBV25-1	TRBJ1-3	NA	NA	TGTGCCAGCAGTGCGATGAGCTCTGGAAACACCATATATTTT	CASSAMSSGNTIYF
TRBV11-3	TRBJ2-3	NA	TRBD2	TGTGCCAGCAGCTTGGGACTAGCGTCAGATACGCAGTATTTT	CASSLGLASDTQYF
TRBV7-2	TRBJ2-1	NA	NA	TGTGCCAGCAGCTTATTGTGGGGGAGCTCCTACAATGAGCAGTTCTTC	CASSLLWGSSYNEQFF
TRBV7-2	TRBJ2-1	NA	TRBD1	TGTGCCAGCAGCTTAGCCGGGACAGCGAAAAATGAGCAGTTCTTC	CASSLAGTAKNEQFF
TRBV5-1	TRBJ1-1	NA	TRBD1	TGCGCCAGCAGCTTACGTCCCGGGACAGGGGACACTGAAGCTTTCTTT	CASSLRPGTGDTEAFF
TRBV7-6	TRBJ2-2	NA	TRBD2	TGTGCCAGCAGCCCCTCCATGACTAGCGCGGCCAAAAACACCGGGGAGCTGTTTTTT	CASSPSMTSAAKNTGELFF
TRBV7-9	TRBJ2-7	NA	TRBD2	TGTGCCAGCAGCATCCGGACTAGCCGGAGCTCCTACGAGCAGTACTTC	CASSIRTSRSSYEQYF
TRBV5-1	TRBJ2-7	NA	TRBD2	TGCGCCAGCAGCTTCCGGACTAGCACTATGGGGGAGCAGTACTTC	CASSFRTSTMGEQYF